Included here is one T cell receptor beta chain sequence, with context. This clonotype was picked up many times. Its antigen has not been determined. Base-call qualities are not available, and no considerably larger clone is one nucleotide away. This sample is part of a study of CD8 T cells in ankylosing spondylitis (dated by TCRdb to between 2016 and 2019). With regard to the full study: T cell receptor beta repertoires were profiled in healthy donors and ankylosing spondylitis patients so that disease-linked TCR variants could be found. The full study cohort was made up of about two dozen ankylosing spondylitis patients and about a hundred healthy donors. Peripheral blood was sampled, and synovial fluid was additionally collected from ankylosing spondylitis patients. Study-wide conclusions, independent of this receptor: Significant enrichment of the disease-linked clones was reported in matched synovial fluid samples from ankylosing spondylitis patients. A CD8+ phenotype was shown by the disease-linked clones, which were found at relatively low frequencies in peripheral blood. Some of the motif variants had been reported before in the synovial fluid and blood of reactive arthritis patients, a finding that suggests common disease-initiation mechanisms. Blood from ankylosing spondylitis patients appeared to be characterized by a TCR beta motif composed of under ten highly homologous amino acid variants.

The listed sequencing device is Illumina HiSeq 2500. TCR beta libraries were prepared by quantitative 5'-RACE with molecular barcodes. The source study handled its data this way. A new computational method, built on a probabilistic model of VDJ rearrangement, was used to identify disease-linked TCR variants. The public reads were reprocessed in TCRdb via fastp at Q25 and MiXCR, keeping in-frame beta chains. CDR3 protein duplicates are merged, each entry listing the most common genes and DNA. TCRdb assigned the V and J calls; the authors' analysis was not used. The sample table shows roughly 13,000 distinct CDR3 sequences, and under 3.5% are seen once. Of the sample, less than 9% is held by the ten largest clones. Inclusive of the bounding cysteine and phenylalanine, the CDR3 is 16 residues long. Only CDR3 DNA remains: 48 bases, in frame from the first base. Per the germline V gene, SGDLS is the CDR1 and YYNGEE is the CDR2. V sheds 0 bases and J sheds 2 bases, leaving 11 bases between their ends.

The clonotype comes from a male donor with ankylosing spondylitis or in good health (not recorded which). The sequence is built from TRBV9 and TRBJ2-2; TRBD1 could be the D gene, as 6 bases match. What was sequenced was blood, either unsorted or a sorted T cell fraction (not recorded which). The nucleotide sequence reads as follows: TGTGCCAGCAGCGTAGTCGGCAGGGGAAACACCGGGGAGCTGTTTTTT. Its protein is CASSVVGRGNTGELFF.